This TCR beta chain is drawn from a study of CD8 T cells in Susac syndrome. FACS was used to enrich TEMRA cells, whereas the CD8+ and CD4+ T cells were obtained by negative isolation. V was cut by 5 bases and J by 8 bases, with 10 bases left in between. Germline values: CDR1 SEHNR, CDR2 FQNEAQ (reference sequence). CDR3 length: 12 amino acids. Whole-study findings and limits: It was acknowledged in the study that the number of individuals who were included in its TCR sequencing and HLA analysis was relatively small.

An amount of RNA that ranged from roughly 0.45 to 1 ug was reverse transcribed with random hexamers. With immunoSEQ multiplex PCR, TCR beta CDR3 was amplified across 54 Vbeta and 13 Jbeta. Using its own MiXCR run on the immunoSEQ multiplex PCR reads, TCRdb lists one record per CDR3 protein. The table has around 190,000 distinct CDR3 sequences, about 95% seen once. With regard to this clonotype: Its antigen remains unidentified.

Sequenced material: CD8+ T cells from PBMCs. The J gene is TRBJ2-1, the V gene TRBV7-9; possibly TRBD2 for D (6 bases). The source is a human donor with multiple sclerosis. In DNA form, the CDR3 reads TGTGCCAGCAGCGCGGGGTGGTATGAGCAGTTCTTC. Translation: CASSAGWYEQFF.